The clone carrying this T cell receptor (beta chain) appeared many times. The antigen remains unidentified. The source of the sample is a study of T cells in Graves' hyperthyroidism and ophthalmopathy. General study results and limits: Blood also carried most thyroid clonotypes expanded above 0.001. The model's output predicted ophthalmopathy at a median of 6.5 months prior to onset.

Criteria for exclusion of patients were uncontrolled infection, other autoimmune disease, pregnancy or lactation. A roughly 10 ml volume of fresh peripheral blood provided the PBMCs. What was amplified from RNA transcripts were TCR beta CDR3 regions. First-round RT-PCR with HTBI primers amplified the TCR CDR3 region. From the multiplex PCR reads, TCRdb called clonotypes with MiXCR, one entry per CDR3 protein. The sample holds about 520,000 distinct CDR3 sequences, less than 25% seen once. V was cut by 1 base and J by 4 bases, with 10 bases left in between. There are 14 residues in the CDR3. CDR1 is SGHTA, CDR2 FQGTGA, per germline.

Sequencing used blood. The genes are TRBV7-3 and TRBJ1-2, with D perhaps matching TRBD1 (5 bases). The receptor comes from a woman aged 25 to 39 with Graves' ophthalmopathy. The CDR3 here is CASSLKPGIYGYTF. Here the CDR3 DNA reads TGTGCCAGCAGCTTAAAGCCAGGGATCTATGGCTACACCTTC.